This T cell receptor beta chain was sequenced during a study of T cells expressing NK-cell markers. This CDR3 has 14 residues. The germline CDR1 and CDR2 sequences are SGDLS and YYNGEE. TCRdb re-called the 5' RACE reads; every CDR3 protein appears as one record, without DNA. Its table lists about 260,000 distinct CDR3 sequences. The chain employs TRBV9 and TRBJ1-1. The receptor's source is a woman aged 18 to 69 in good health. Sequenced sample: blood T cells: a sorted CD56 or NKG2C T cell subset, CD4+ or CD8+ T cells, or bulk PBMC T cells (not recorded which). The CDR3 sequence is CASSVGPEPTEAFF.